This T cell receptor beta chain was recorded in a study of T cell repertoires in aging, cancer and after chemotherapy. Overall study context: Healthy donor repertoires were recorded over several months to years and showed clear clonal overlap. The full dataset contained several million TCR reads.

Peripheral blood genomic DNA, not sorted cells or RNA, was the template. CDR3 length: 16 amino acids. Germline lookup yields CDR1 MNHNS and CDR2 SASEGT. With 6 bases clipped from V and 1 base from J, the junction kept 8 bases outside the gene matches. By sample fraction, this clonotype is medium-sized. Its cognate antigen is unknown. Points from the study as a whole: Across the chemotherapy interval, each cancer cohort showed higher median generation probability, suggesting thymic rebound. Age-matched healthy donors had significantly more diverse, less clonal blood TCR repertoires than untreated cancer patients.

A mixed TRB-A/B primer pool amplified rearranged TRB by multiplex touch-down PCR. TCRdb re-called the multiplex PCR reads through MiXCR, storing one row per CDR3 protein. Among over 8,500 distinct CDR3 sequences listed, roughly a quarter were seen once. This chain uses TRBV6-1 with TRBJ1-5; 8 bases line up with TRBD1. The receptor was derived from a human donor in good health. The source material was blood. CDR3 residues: CASSAGQGGSNQPQHF. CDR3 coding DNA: TGTGCCAGCAGCGCTGGACAGGGAGGAAGCAATCAGCCCCAGCATTTT.